The sample holds a few counts of the clone carrying this TCR beta chain. Antigen specificity is unknown. The data stem from a study of T cells after yellow fever vaccination. The study, taken as a whole, reports: Among all clonotypes, a small share was observed in both CD4 and CD8 compartments. Within FACS-sorted repertoires, abundant clonotypes contaminating from the bulk population could be present. Most clones from primary vaccination were detected again post-booster (roughly 96% CD4, 88% CD8).

Making TCR cDNA involved 5'RACE template switching, which added UMIs and a universal primer site. MiXCR, applied by TCRdb to the 5' RACE reads, yields one record per CDR3 protein. Among some 260,000 distinct CDR3 sequences listed, 5.2% were seen once. CDR1 and CDR2 from the germline V gene are SQVTM and ANQGSEA. This CDR3 has 14 amino acids. The germline V and J ends were trimmed by 5 bases and 0 bases, with 13 bases remaining between them. This clonotype was sampled from a man aged 18-30 years who received the YFV17D yellow fever vaccine. The specimen comprised CD4+ T cells sorted from PBMCs, sampled on the day of the yellow fever booster vaccination. The chain carries TRBV29-1 and TRBJ1-2; D remains unclear. The CDR3 coding sequence is TGCAGCGTTATAAGGGTCGGTCCTAACTATGGCTACACCTTC. It encodes CSVIRVGPNYGYTF. Together with reference TRBV29-1 and TRBJ1-2, the CDR3 gives the full variable domain: SAVISQKPSRDICQRGTSLTIQCQVDSQVTMMFWYRQQPGQSLTLIATANQGSEATYESGFVIDKFPISRPNLTFSTLTVSNMSPEDSSIYLCSVIRVGPNYGYTFGSGTRLTVV.